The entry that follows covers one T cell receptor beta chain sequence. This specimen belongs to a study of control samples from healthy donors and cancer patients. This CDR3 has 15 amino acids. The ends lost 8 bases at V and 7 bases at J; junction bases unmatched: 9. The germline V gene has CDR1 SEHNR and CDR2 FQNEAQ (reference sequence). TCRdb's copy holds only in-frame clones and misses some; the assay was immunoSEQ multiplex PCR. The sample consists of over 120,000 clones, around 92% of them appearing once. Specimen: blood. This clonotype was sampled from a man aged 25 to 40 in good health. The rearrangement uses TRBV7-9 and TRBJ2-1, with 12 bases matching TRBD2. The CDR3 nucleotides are TGTGCCAGCTCCCTAGCGGGGGGGCAGGGGAATGAGCAGTTCTTC. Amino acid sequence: CASSLAGGQGNEQFF.